This T cell receptor beta chain is drawn from a study of blood T cell repertoires in COVID-19. Whole-study context: The study drew acute and convalescent COVID-19 samples from the United States, Italy and Spain.

Produced via immunoSEQ multiplex PCR; TCRdb's table is partial and in-frame only. The data contain about 480,000 clones, around 87% of them singletons. The sequencing input was PBMCs or T cells enriched from blood (not recorded which). The sequence was obtained from a middle-aged woman who had recovered from COVID-19.

This chain's CDR3 is CASSPSQASEQYF. Here the CDR3 DNA reads TGTGCCAGCAGCCCCTCCCAGGCGAGCGAGCAGTACTTC. The chain links TRBV12-3 or TRBV12-4 to TRBJ2-7; no definite D call. This CDR3 contains 13 residues. With 6 bases removed from V and 6 bases from J, the gap between germline ends came to 15 bases.